The 13 T cell receptor beta chains given below trace back to one sample, sequenced in a study of cytomegalovirus exposure and HLA in healthy donors. 13 Jbeta primers and 60 Vbeta primers were used for the PCR. Sequencing used immunoSEQ multiplex PCR; TCRdb keeps in-frame clones, though not all of them. The profile shows 200,000 or so clones, roughly 77% of them singletons. Sequences were obtained from PBMCs. The receptors come from a male donor in good health and CMV-seropositive.

V usage is TRBV14 and J usage is TRBJ2-7; D not certain. V dropped 4 bases and J dropped 5 bases, with 6 bases sitting between them. The CDR3 has 11 amino acids. Germline lookup yields CDR1 SGHDN and CDR2 FVKESK. This CDR3 is CASSLSDEQYF. Here the CDR3 DNA reads TGTGCCAGCAGCCTTTCGGACGAGCAGTACTTC.

This chain uses TRBV9 with TRBJ1-6, with D possibly matching TRBD1 (5 bases). This CDR3 is 11 amino acids long. In germline, CDR1 is SGDLS, CDR2 YYNGEE. V gave up 0 bases and J gave up 18 bases, with 10 bases separating them. CDR3 loop: CASSVEGVSHF. The CDR3 nucleotides are TGTGCCAGCAGCGTAGAAGGGGTTTCCCACTTT.

This clone was observed a few times. The chain has TRBV9 and TRBJ2-2; D gene unclear. V dropped 3 bases and J dropped 4 bases, with 10 bases sitting between them. Per the germline V gene, CDR1 is SGDLS and CDR2 is YYNGEE. This CDR3 comprises 14 residues. The CDR3 loop is CASSENRATGELFF. The CDR3 DNA follows: TGTGCCAGCAGCGAAAACAGAGCCACCGGGGAGCTGTTTTTT.

The chain uses TRBV1 and TRBJ2-5; TRBD2 is the table's D call and was not checked against the DNA. TRBV1 is assigned pseudogene status. This CDR3 contains 18 residues. CDR3 region: CTSSQDKGGRWYQETQYF. In nucleotides, the CDR3 is TGCACCAGCAGCCAAGATAAGGGAGGCCGTTGGTACCAAGAGACCCAGTACTTC.

V gene TRBV7-3 combines with J gene TRBJ1-1; 9 nucleotides align to TRBD1. Germline CDR1 and CDR2: SGHTA and FQGTGA. The CDR3 covers 16 residues. After removal of 2 bases from V and 1 base from J, the junction contained 5 bases not matched to a gene. The CDR3 loop reads CASSLGWDRENTEAFF. CDR3 sequence (DNA): TGTGCCAGCAGCTTAGGATGGGACAGGGAGAACACTGAAGCTTTCTTT.

The chain uses TRBV6-5 and TRBJ2-1; a weak D match, TRBD1 (6 bases). CDR1 MNHEY and CDR2 SVGAGI come from the germline V gene. V lost 8 bases and J 4 bases, leaving 15 bases between the germline ends. This CDR3 is built from 14 residues. The CDR3 sequence: CASSPGTPYNEQFF. The CDR3 DNA reads TGTGCCAGCTCCCCCGGGACACCGTACAATGAGCAGTTCTTC.

This chain joins TRBV4-3 and TRBJ2-7; D may be TRBD1 (5 bases). The germline CDR1 and CDR2 sequences are LGHNA and YSLEER. This CDR3 has 17 amino acids. With 0 bases removed from V and 0 bases from J, the gap between germline ends came to 15 bases. The DNA of the CDR3 is TGCGCCAGCAGCCAAGAATGGGCTCAGGGCAGCTCCTACGAGCAGTACTTC. It encodes CASSQEWAQGSSYEQYF.

The rearrangement links TRBV19 to TRBJ1-6; no clear D gene. This CDR3 has 12 amino acids. The germline gives CDR1 LNHDA, CDR2 SQIVND (reference sequence). Trimming took off 9 bases at V and 7 bases at J, with 10 bases between the two ends. The CDR3 DNA is TGTGCCAGCGGACGGGAAAATTCACCCCTCCACTTT. Its translation is CASGRENSPLHF.

The rearrangement links TRBV29-1 to TRBJ2-5; D uncertain. Germline V gene data show CDR1 as SQVTM and CDR2 as ANQGSEA. The CDR3 is 12 residues long. The germline V and J ends were trimmed by 0 bases and 5 bases, with 7 bases remaining between them. The CDR3: CSVEDHGETQYF. CDR3 nucleotides: TGCAGCGTTGAAGATCACGGGGAGACCCAGTACTTC.

V and J are TRBV4-2 and TRBJ1-6; D gene uncertain. This CDR3 has 16 amino acids. CDR1 LGHNA and CDR2 YNFKEQ come from the germline V gene. V was shortened by 2 bases and J by 0 bases, with 8 bases between the two germline ends. CDR3 residues: CASSQSAASYNSPLHF. CDR3 DNA sequence: TGTGCCAGCAGCCAATCCGCGGCCTCCTATAATTCACCCCTCCACTTT.

V is TRBV11-2 and J is TRBJ2-5; D might be TRBD2 (5 bases). This CDR3 is built from 14 residues. The ends were cut back, 1 base at V and 5 bases at J, with 11 bases in the middle. Looked up from germline, CDR1 is SGHAT and CDR2 is FQNNGV. The CDR3 here is CASSLVGGGETQYF. The CDR3 bases are TGTGCCAGCAGCTTAGTAGGAGGAGGTGAGACCCAGTACTTC.

This CDR3 reads CASSLYAGTEAFF. The DNA for the CDR3 is TGCGCCAGCAGCTTGTACGCAGGGACTGAAGCTTTCTTT. V gene TRBV5-1 combines with J gene TRBJ1-1; a possible D gene is TRBD1 (5 bases). V was pared by 1 base and J by 5 bases, with 9 bases between. Germline V CDR1 and CDR2: SGHRS, YFSETQ. The CDR3 runs 13 residues. The full variable domain, with the rest looked up from reference TRBV5-1 and TRBJ1-1, is KAGVTQTPRYLIKTRGQQVTLSCSPISGHRSVSWYQQTPGQGLQFLFEYFSETQRNKGNFPGRFSGRQFSNSRSEMNVSTLELGDSALYLCASSLYAGTEAFFGQGTRLTVV.

The rearrangement joins TRBV2 to TRBJ2-2; 7 bases match TRBD2. V gave up 7 bases and J gave up 4 bases; unmatched junction bases: 9. The CDR3 has 15 residues. CDR1 is SNHLY and CDR2 is FYNNEI in the germline V gene. The CDR3 nucleotides are TGTGCCAGCAAGAGTAGCGGGTCTGTCACCGGGGAGCTGTTTTTT. Translation gives CASKSSGSVTGELFF.